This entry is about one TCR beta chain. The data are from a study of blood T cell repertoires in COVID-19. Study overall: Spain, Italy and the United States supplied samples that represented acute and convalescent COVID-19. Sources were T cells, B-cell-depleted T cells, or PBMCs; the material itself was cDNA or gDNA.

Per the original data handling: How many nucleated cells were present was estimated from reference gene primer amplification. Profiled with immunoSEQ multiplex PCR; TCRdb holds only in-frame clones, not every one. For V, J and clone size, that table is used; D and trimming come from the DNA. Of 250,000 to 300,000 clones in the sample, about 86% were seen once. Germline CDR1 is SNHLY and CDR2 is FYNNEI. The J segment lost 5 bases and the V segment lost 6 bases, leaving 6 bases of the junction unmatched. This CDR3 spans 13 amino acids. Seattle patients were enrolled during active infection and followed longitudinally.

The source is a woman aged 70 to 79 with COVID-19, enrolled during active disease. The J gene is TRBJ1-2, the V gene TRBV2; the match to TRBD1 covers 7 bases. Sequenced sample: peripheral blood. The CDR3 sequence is CASSGDSLYGYTF. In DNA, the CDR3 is TGTGCCAGCAGCGGGGACAGTTTATATGGCTACACCTTC. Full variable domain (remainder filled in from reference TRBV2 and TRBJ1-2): EPEVTQTPSHQVTQMGQEVILRCVPISNHLYFYWYRQILGQKVEFLVSFYNNEISEKSEIFDDQFSVERPDGSNFTLKIRSTKLEDSAMYFCASSGDSLYGYTFGSGTRLTVV.